The 14 T cell receptor beta chains below come from one sample, sequenced in a study of blood T cell repertoires in COVID-19. Assay used: immunoSEQ multiplex PCR; TCRdb lists only in-frame clones, some missing. The sample lists a few hundred thousand clones, 80% to 85% occurring once. Sequencing used PBMCs or T cells enriched from blood (not recorded which). These receptors all stem from a man in his fifties who had recovered from COVID-19.

The rearrangement links TRBV4-2 to TRBJ1-1; 8 bases fit TRBD1. The ends lost 1 base at V and 11 bases at J; junction bases unmatched: 12. Germline assignment: CDR1 LGHNA and CDR2 YNFKEQ. This CDR3 comprises 15 residues. Written as DNA, the CDR3 is TGTGCCAGCAGCCAAGTTGGACAGGGACATAACGTGGCTTTCTTT. Protein product: CASSQVGQGHNVAFF.

The chain carries TRBV6-2 or TRBV6-3 and TRBJ2-1; TRBD2 is a possible D gene (6 bases). This CDR3 is built from 15 residues. Germline CDR1 and CDR2: MNHEY and SVGEGT. V was cut by 0 bases and J by 3 bases, with 9 bases left in between. Written as DNA, the CDR3 is TGTGCCAGCAGTTACTCGGCGGACTACTACAATGAGCAGTTCTTC. Residues: CASSYSADYYNEQFF.

V and J are TRBV12-5 and TRBJ2-2, with D possibly being TRBD1 (6 bases). V lost 3 bases and J lost 2, with 16 bases in between. Germline-derived CDR1 and CDR2 are LGHNT and FRNRAP. The CDR3 length is 17 residues. The CDR3 nucleotides are TGTGCTAGTGGTTTCCTCGTCCAGGGGAATAACACCGGGGAGCTGTTTTTT. Residues: CASGFLVQGNNTGELFF. The variable domain in full, completed from reference TRBV12-5 and TRBJ2-2, reads DARVTQTPRHKVTEMGQEVTMRCQPILGHNTVFWYRQTMMQGLELLAYFRNRAPLDDSGMPKDRFSAEMPDATLATLKIQPSEPRDSAVYFCASGFLVQGNNTGELFFGEGSRLTVL.

This clone is labeled medium-sized. The chain is built from TRBV11-2 and TRBJ2-7, with 7 bases fitting TRBD1. Germline V gene data show CDR1 as SGHAT and CDR2 as FQNNGV. The CDR3 covers 13 residues. V lost 3 bases and J lost 7; bases outside the gene matches: 6. This chain's CDR3 is CASSFEGAGEQYF. CDR3 nucleotide sequence: TGTGCCAGCAGCTTTGAGGGGGCGGGTGAGCAGTACTTC.

The sample holds a few counts of this clone. This sequence joins TRBV5-4 and TRBJ2-7, with D possibly matching TRBD1 (5 bases). This CDR3 contains 15 residues. Looked up from germline, CDR1 is SGHNT and CDR2 is YYREEE (reference sequence). V was clipped by 0 bases and J by 3 bases, with 13 bases between them. CDR3: CASSLEGHVLYEQYF. CDR3 nucleotide sequence: TGTGCCAGCAGCTTGGAGGGGCACGTACTCTACGAGCAGTACTTC.

This chain joins TRBV27 and TRBJ1-1; 10 bases match TRBD1. The CDR3 has 17 residues. The germline gives CDR1 MNHEY, CDR2 SMNVEV (reference sequence). After removal of 8 bases from V and 4 bases from J, the junction contained 16 bases not matched to a gene. CDR3 in amino acids: CASGSLTGTGVATEAFF. The CDR3 DNA reads as TGTGCCAGCGGCTCCCTGACCGGGACAGGGGTAGCCACTGAAGCTTTCTTT.

The gene calls are TRBV9 and TRBJ1-1; 7 bases are shared with TRBD1. CDR1 is SGDLS, CDR2 YYNGEE, per germline. This CDR3 is built from 13 residues. V lost 3 bases to trimming and J lost 6 bases; unmatched junction nucleotides: 5. As DNA, the CDR3 is TGTGCCAGCAGCGCGGGACAGAGGGCTGAAGCTTTCTTT. Its protein is CASSAGQRAEAFF. The whole variable domain, filled in from reference TRBV9 and TRBJ1-1, reads DSGVTQTPKHLITATGQRVTLRCSPRSGDLSVYWYQQSLDQGLQFLIQYYNGEERAKGNILERFSAQQFPDLHSELNLSSLELGDSALYFCASSAGQRAEAFFGQGTRLTVV.

The chain carries TRBV6-5 and TRBJ2-1; TRBD2 matches 9 bases. V was clipped by 6 bases and J by 4 bases; unmatched bases: 7. The germline V gene has CDR1 MNHEY and CDR2 SVGAGI. CDR3 length: 15 residues. CDR3 region: CASSRSGGPYNEQFF. The CDR3 DNA is TGTGCCAGCAGCCGCAGCGGGGGGCCTTACAATGAGCAGTTCTTC.

This clone was seen once. The V and J genes are TRBV12-3 or TRBV12-4 and TRBJ1-6; possibly TRBD1 for D (6 bases). The CDR3 length is 12 residues. The V end lost 5 bases, the J end lost 10 bases, and 9 bases lay between the germline ends. This chain's CDR3 is CASSTGNSPLHF. The CDR3 DNA reads TGTGCCAGCAGTACAGGGAACTCACCCCTCCACTTT.

V gene TRBV7-9 combines with J gene TRBJ2-1; 13 bases are a match to TRBD2. CDR3 size: 19 residues. With 5 bases clipped from V and 8 bases from J, the junction kept 18 bases outside the gene matches. CDR1 and CDR2 from the germline V gene are SEHNR and FQNEAQ (reference sequence). CDR3 coding DNA: TGTGCCAGCAGCAGACTCGTCCTACTAGCGGGAGGGACAGACGATGAGCAGTTCTTC. Its translation: CASSRLVLLAGGTDDEQFF.

This clone was recorded a few times. The chain couples TRBV16 to TRBJ1-2; D not resolved. V dropped 3 bases and J dropped 6 bases, with 11 bases sitting between them. This CDR3 has 13 amino acids. Germline V CDR1 and CDR2: KGHSY, FQNENV. The CDR3, as DNA: TGTGCCAGCAGCCATCCCAGTTCAGATGGCTACACCTTC. This codes for CASSHPSSDGYTF. Drawing the rest from reference TRBV16 and TRBJ1-2, the complete variable domain is GEEVAQTPKHLVRGEGQKAKLYCAPIKGHSYVFWYQQVLKNEFKFLISFQNENVFDETGMPKERFSAKCLPNSPCSLEIQATKLEDSAVYFCASSHPSSDGYTFGSGTRLTVV.

The rearrangement links TRBV5-4 to TRBJ2-3, with 14 bases that match TRBD2. The CDR3 is made up of 18 amino acids. Germline trimming cut 4 bases from V and 4 bases from J; bases unmatched to any gene: 11. The germline V gene has CDR1 SGHNT and CDR2 YYREEE (reference sequence). The DNA of the CDR3 is TGTGCCAGCAGCCCGACTAGCGGGGGGGCCCTGGTGGCAGATACGCAGTATTTT. Translating gives CASSPTSGGALVADTQYF.

The chain employs TRBV7-3 and TRBJ2-5; TRBD1 agrees at 7 bases. The CDR3 spans 14 residues. Germline CDR1 SGHTA, CDR2 FQGTGA. V dropped 4 bases and J dropped 4; count of bases not matched to a gene: 6. CDR3 protein: CASSSPGQIETQYF. The CDR3 region has the DNA TGTGCCAGCAGCTCACCGGGACAGATAGAGACCCAGTACTTC. The whole variable domain, filled in from reference TRBV7-3 and TRBJ2-5, reads GAGVSQTPSNKVTEKGKYVELRCDPISGHTALYWYRQSLGQGPEFLIYFQGTGAADDSGLPNDRFFAVRPEGSVSTLKIQRTERGDSAVYLCASSSPGQIETQYFGPGTRLLVL.

V is TRBV5-1 and J is TRBJ1-3; no firm D call. This CDR3 contains 15 residues. V lost 0 bases and J lost 0, with 7 bases in between. CDR1 and CDR2 from the germline V gene are SGHRS and YFSETQ. The CDR3 bases are TGCGCCAGCAGCTTGGGACAAGTCTCTGGAAACACCATATATTTT. Translated, it gives CASSLGQVSGNTIYF.